The 15 T cell receptor beta chains presented below share a single source sample, sequenced in a study of beta chain features in type 1 diabetes. Investigators reverse transcribed all isolated RNA, so they sequenced expressed TCRB transcripts. Assay: immunoSEQ multiplex PCR; the TCRdb copy retains only in-frame clones and omits some. The sample holds hundreds of thousands of clones, 15% to 18% seen once. Sequencing was done on a sample of naive CD4+ T cells from blood. The origin of the receptors is a man aged 18 to 35 in good health.

The chain employs TRBV7-3 and TRBJ1-1, with 7 bases matching TRBD1. The length of the CDR3 is 14 residues. After removal of 4 bases from V and 1 base from J, the junction contained 3 bases not matched to a gene. Germline CDR1 is SGHTA and CDR2 is FQGTGA. The CDR3 spells CASSSTGANTEAFF. In nucleotides, the CDR3 is TGTGCCAGCAGCTCCACAGGGGCGAACACTGAAGCTTTCTTT.

There are a few counts of this clone. The CDR3 sequence is CASSSNRGIGETQYF. CDR3 nucleotide sequence: TGTGCCAGCAGCTCGAACAGGGGGATCGGGGAGACCCAGTACTTC. The V and J genes are TRBV7-2 and TRBJ2-5; 8 bases agree with TRBD1. Germline loops: CDR1 SGHTA, CDR2 FQGNSA. V dropped 4 bases and J dropped 5; count of bases not matched to a gene: 9. This CDR3 comprises 15 residues.

A note on this clone: A junction end diverges from the germline sequence, so it may reflect a read error. V gene TRBV25-1 combines with J gene TRBJ1-2; a weak D match, TRBD1 (6 bases). The length of the CDR3 is 17 residues. The V gene's germline CDR1 is MGHDK and CDR2 SYGVNS. CDR3 region: CASSEGGAGGYNYGHTF. The CDR3 nucleotides read TGTGCCAGCAGTGAAGGGGGAGCGGGGGGCTATAACTATGGCCACACCTTC.

This clone was detected only a few times. DNA of the CDR3: TGTGCCAGTAGTATAGTTGTTGGCGGCTACACCTTC. This translates into CASSIVVGGYTF. The gene calls are TRBV19 and TRBJ1-2; D is ambiguous. Trimming took off 1 base at V and 8 bases at J, with 8 bases between the two ends. Per the germline V gene, CDR1 is LNHDA and CDR2 is SQIVND (reference sequence). CDR3 size: 12 residues.

Only a few counts were recorded for this clone. V gene TRBV6-1 combines with J gene TRBJ2-1; 7 positions agree with TRBD2. Germline CDR1 and CDR2: MNHNS and SASEGT. CDR3 length equals 16 residues. V lost 0 bases and J lost 10; bases outside the gene matches: 12. Here the CDR3 reads CASSEALLHNSGEQFF. DNA of the CDR3: TGTGCCAGCAGTGAAGCGCTTCTGCATAATAGCGGGGAGCAGTTCTTC.

The rearrangement joins TRBV2 to TRBJ2-1; 7 nucleotides agree with TRBD2. Trimming cost V 6 bases and J 4 bases; bases outside gene matches: 3. The CDR3 sequence is 13 residues long. CDR1 and CDR2 from the germline V gene are SNHLY and FYNNEI. Here the CDR3 DNA reads TGTGCCAGCAGGGGGAGGGTTTACAATGAGCAGTTCTTC. The encoded protein is CASRGRVYNEQFF.

This clone occurred a few times. The rearrangement uses TRBV10-3 and TRBJ2-1, with D perhaps given as TRBD1 or TRBD2 (7 bases each). Trimming shortened V by 10 bases and J by 8 bases, and 24 bases separated the two germline ends. CDR1 is ENHRY and CDR2 is SYGVKD in the germline V gene. This CDR3 comprises 15 residues. The CDR3, as DNA: TGTGCCACACAGAGGGGCAGGGGAGGGGGCGATGAGCAGTTCTTC. It translates to CATQRGRGGGDEQFF.

The gene calls are TRBV9 and TRBJ2-4; tentative D call: TRBD2 (5 bases). This CDR3 contains 14 residues. The ends were cut back, 3 bases at V and 6 bases at J, with 13 bases in the middle. Germline values: CDR1 SGDLS, CDR2 YYNGEE. The CDR3 bases are TGTGCCAGCAGCGCCGTACTAGAGGGAAACATTCAGTACTTC. Amino acids: CASSAVLEGNIQYF.

The gene calls are TRBV6-5 and TRBJ1-1; TRBD1 might be the D (5 bases). The CDR3 is made up of 13 amino acids. Trimming pared 2 bases from V and 3 bases from J, leaving 7 bases between. Germline-derived CDR1 and CDR2 are MNHEY and SVGAGI. CDR3 sequence (DNA): TGTGCCAGCAGTTACGACAGATACACTGAAGCTTTCTTT. Translating it yields CASSYDRYTEAFF.

This rearrangement joins TRBV9 to TRBJ2-5; D remains ambiguous. From germline, CDR1 is SGDLS and CDR2 YYNGEE. This CDR3 comprises 14 residues. V was pared by 0 bases and J by 2 bases, with 8 bases between. The CDR3 DNA sequence: TGTGCCAGCAGCGTAGAGGCTGCTCAAGAGACCCAGTACTTC. It codes for CASSVEAAQETQYF.

This rearrangement joins TRBV7-8 to TRBJ2-3, with TRBD1 as a possible D gene (5 bases). CDR1 is SGHVS, CDR2 FQNEAQ, per germline. The CDR3 runs to 15 residues. Trimming stripped 4 bases from V and 3 bases from J, with 14 bases between. CDR3 sequence (DNA): TGTGCCAGCAGCTCATTATGGACAACGACAGATACGCAGTATTTT. Translated, it gives CASSSLWTTTDTQYF.

This clone was observed many times. This sample includes further DNA sequences coding for the same CDR3. The V and J genes are TRBV7-9 and TRBJ2-1, with TRBD2 as a possible D gene (6 bases). Deletions cut 0 bases from V and 6 bases from J, with 6 bases between. Germline values: CDR1 SEHNR, CDR2 FQNEAQ (reference sequence). CDR3 length: 13 residues. As DNA, the CDR3 is TGTGCCAGCAGCTTAGCGGGGGGCAATGAGCAGTTCTTC. Translation: CASSLAGGNEQFF. Full variable domain (rest looked up from reference TRBV7-9 and TRBJ2-1): DTGVSQNPRHKITKRGQNVTFRCDPISEHNRLYWYRQTLGQGPEFLTYFQNEAQLEKSRLLSDRFSAERPKGSFSTLEIQRTEQGDSAMYLCASSLAGGNEQFFGPGTRLTVL.

This clone has a handful of counts. The chain uses TRBV10-3 and TRBJ2-2; D remains unclear. The CDR3 spans 14 residues. Germline CDR1 is ENHRY and CDR2 is SYGVKD. Trimming cost V 6 bases and J 2 bases, with 10 bases left between them. In DNA, the CDR3 is TGTGCCATCAGCCGACTCACCAACACCGGGGAGCTGTTTTTT. It yields the protein CAISRLTNTGELFF.

This clone has only a few counts. This CDR3 is CASSPLGRGDYNEQFF. Here the CDR3 DNA reads TGTGCCAGCAGCCCCTTGGGTAGGGGCGATTACAATGAGCAGTTCTTC. The rearrangement links TRBV5-6 to TRBJ2-1; perhaps TRBD1 as D (5 bases). Germline assignment: CDR1 SGHDT and CDR2 YYEEEE. V was cut by 4 bases and J by 4 bases, with 18 bases left in between. The CDR3 is made up of 16 amino acids.

This clone came up a few times. The gene calls are TRBV4-3 and TRBJ2-7; 9 bases fit TRBD1. Germline lookup yields CDR1 LGHNA and CDR2 YSLEER. Trimming at V came to 0 bases and at J to 4 bases, leaving 16 bases not matched to a gene. This CDR3 region has 19 residues. The CDR3 sequence: CASSQDALAGTGMEYEQYF. In nucleotides, the CDR3 is TGCGCCAGCAGCCAAGATGCTCTAGCCGGGACAGGGATGGAGTACGAGCAGTACTTC.